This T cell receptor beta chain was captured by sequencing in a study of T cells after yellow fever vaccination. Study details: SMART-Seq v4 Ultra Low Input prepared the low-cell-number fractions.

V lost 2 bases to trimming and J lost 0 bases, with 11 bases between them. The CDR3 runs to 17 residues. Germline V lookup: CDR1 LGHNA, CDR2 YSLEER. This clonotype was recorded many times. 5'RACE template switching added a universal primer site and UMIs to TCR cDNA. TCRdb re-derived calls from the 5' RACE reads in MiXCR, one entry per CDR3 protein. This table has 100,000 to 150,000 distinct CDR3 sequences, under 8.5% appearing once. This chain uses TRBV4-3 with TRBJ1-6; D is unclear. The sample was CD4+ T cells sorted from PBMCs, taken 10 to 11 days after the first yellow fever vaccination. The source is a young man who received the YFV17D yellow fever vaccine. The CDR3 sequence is CASSQMAESSYNSPLHF. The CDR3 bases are TGCGCCAGCAGCCAAATGGCGGAGAGCTCCTATAATTCACCCCTCCACTTT.